This TCR beta chain derives from a study of control samples from healthy donors and cancer patients. Profiling relied on immunoSEQ multiplex PCR, and the TCRdb table lists in-frame clones only, not all of them. The sample carries over 150,000 clones, around 92% recorded once. There are 15 residues in the CDR3. V was trimmed by 0 bases and J by 2 bases, leaving 10 bases between them. Germline V gives CDR1 SGHAT, CDR2 FQNNGV. The sequence was obtained from a woman between 35 and 50 years old in good health. This chain connects TRBV11-2 to TRBJ1-2; tentatively, D is TRBD1 (6 bases). Sequencing was carried out using blood. CDR3 region: CASSLEGGENYGYTF. CDR3 nucleotides: TGTGCCAGCAGCTTAGAAGGGGGGGAGAACTATGGCTACACCTTC.